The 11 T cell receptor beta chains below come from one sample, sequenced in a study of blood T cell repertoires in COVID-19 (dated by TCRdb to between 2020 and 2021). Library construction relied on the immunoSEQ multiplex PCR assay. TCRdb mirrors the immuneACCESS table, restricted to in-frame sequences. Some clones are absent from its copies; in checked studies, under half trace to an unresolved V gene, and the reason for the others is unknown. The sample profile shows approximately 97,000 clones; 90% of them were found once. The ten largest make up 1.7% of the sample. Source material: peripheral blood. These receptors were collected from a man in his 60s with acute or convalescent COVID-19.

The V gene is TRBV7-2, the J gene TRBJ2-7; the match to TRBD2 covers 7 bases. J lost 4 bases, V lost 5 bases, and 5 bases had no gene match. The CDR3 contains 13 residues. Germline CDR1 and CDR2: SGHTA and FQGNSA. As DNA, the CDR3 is TGTGCCAGCAGCAAAGGCGGGGGTTACGAGCAGTACGTC. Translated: CASSKGGGYEQYV.

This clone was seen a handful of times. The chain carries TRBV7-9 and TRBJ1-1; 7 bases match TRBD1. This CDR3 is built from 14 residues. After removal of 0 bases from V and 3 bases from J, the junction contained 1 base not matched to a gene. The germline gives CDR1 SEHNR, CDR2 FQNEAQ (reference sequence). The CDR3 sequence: CASSLADRDTEAFF. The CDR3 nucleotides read TGTGCCAGCAGCTTAGCAGACAGGGACACTGAAGCTTTCTTT. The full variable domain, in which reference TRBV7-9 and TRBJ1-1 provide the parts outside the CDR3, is DTGVSQNPRHKITKRGQNVTFRCDPISEHNRLYWYRQTLGQGPEFLTYFQNEAQLEKSRLLSDRFSAERPKGSFSTLEIQRTEQGDSAMYLCASSLADRDTEAFFGQGTRLTVV.

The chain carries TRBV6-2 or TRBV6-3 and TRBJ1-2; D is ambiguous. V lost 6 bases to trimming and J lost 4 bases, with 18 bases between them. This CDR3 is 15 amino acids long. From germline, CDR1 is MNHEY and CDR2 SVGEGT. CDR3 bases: TGTGCCAGCAGCCCTAACACCGCGGGGTCCTATGGCTACACCTTC. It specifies CASSPNTAGSYGYTF.

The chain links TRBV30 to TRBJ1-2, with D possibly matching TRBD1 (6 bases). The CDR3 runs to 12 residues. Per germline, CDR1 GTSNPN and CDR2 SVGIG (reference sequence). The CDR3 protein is CALSGGAGGYTF. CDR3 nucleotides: TGTGCGCTGTCGGGGGGGGCCGGTGGCTACACCTTC. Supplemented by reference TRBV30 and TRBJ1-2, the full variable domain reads SQTIHQWPATLVQPVGSPLSLECTVEGTSNPNLYWYRQAAGRGLQLLFYSVGIGQISSEVPQNLSASRPQDRQFILSSKKLLLSDSGFYLCALSGGAGGYTFGSGTRLTVV.

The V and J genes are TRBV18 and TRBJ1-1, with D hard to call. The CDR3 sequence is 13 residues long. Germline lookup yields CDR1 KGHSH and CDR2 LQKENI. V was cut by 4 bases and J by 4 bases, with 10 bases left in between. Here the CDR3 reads CASSHEGPTEAFF. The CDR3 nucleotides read TGTGCCAGCTCACACGAGGGTCCCACTGAAGCTTTCTTT.

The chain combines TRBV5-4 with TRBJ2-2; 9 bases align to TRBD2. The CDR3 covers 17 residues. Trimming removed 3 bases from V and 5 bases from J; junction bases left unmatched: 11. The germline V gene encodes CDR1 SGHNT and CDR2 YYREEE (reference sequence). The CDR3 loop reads CASSSVTGTSRTGELFF. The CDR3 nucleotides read TGTGCCAGCAGCTCCGTAACCGGGACTAGCAGGACCGGGGAGCTGTTTTTT.

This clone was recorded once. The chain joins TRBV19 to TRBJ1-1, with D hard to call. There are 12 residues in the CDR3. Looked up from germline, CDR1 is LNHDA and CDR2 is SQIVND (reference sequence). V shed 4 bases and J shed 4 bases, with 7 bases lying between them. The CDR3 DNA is TGTGCCAGTAGTAATCCAGTCACTGAAGCTTTCTTT. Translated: CASSNPVTEAFF.

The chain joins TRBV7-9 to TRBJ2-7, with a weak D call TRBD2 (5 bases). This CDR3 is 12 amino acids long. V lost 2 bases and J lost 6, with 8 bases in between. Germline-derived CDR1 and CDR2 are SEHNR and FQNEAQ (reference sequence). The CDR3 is CASSLSGSEQYV. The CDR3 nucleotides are TGTGCCAGCAGCTTATCGGGGTCCGAGCAGTACGTC.

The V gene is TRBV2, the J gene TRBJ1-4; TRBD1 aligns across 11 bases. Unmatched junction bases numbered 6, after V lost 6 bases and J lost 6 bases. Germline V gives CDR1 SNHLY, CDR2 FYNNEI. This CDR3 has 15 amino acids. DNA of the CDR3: TGTGCCAGCAGGAGCGGACAGGGGGCGCATGAAAAACTGTTTTTT. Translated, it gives CASRSGQGAHEKLFF.

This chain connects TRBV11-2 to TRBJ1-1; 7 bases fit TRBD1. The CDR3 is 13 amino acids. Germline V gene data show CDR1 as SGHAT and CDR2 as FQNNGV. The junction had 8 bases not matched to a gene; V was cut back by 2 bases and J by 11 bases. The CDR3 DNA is TGTGCCAGCAGCTTAATTGAAAGGGGGCAGGCTTTCTTT. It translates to CASSLIERGQAFF. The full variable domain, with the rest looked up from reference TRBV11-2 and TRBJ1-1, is EAGVAQSPRYKIIEKRQSVAFWCNPISGHATLYWYQQILGQGPKLLIQFQNNGVVDDSQLPKDRFSAERLKGVDSTLKIQPAKLEDSAVYLCASSLIERGQAFFGQGTRLTVV.

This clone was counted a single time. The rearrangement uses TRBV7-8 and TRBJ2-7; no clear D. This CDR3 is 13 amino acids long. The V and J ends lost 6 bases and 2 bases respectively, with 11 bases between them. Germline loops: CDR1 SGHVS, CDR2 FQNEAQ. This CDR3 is CASSTTVPYEQYF. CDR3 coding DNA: TGTGCCAGCAGTACTACCGTTCCCTACGAGCAGTACTTC.